The 22 T cell receptor beta chains given below trace back to one sample, sequenced in a study of T cells expressing NK-cell markers. TCRdb reanalyzed the 5' RACE reads, giving one entry per CDR3 protein sequence and no DNA. The sample includes approximately 460,000 distinct CDR3 sequences. Sequenced sample: blood T cells: a sorted CD56 or NKG2C T cell subset, CD4+ or CD8+ T cells, or bulk PBMC T cells (not recorded which). The source of these receptors is a woman aged 18-70 years in good health.

V is TRBV11-2 and J is TRBJ2-1; TCRdb's D gene call, TRBD1, goes unchecked for lack of DNA. Germline V gene data show CDR1 as SGHAT and CDR2 as FQNNGV. This CDR3 spans 15 amino acids. The CDR3 loop is CASSLDGIGANEQFF.

J is TRBJ1-1 and V is TRBV9; the D call from TCRdb, TRBD1, cannot be confirmed without DNA. The CDR3 sequence is 15 residues long. Germline lookup yields CDR1 SGDLS and CDR2 YYNGEE. The CDR3 reads CASSVDWGPGTEAFF.

The V and J genes are TRBV7-2 and TRBJ1-5; the TCRdb D gene call, TRBD1, has no DNA to confirm it. The CDR3 runs to 14 residues. From germline, CDR1 is SGHTA and CDR2 FQGNSA. The CDR3 here is CASTATAPGQPQHF.

The chain is built from TRBV7-9 and TRBJ2-1. The CDR3 is 13 residues long. From germline, CDR1 is SEHNR and CDR2 FQNEAQ (reference sequence). The CDR3 reads CASSTGSYNEQFF.

The gene calls are TRBV4-3 and TRBJ1-3. Germline V gene lookup returns CDR1 LGHNA and CDR2 YSLEER. The CDR3 contains 15 residues. CDR3 region: CASSQDWGAGNTIYF.

The chain couples TRBV12-3 or TRBV12-4 to TRBJ1-4; no DNA is available, so the TRBD1 call from TCRdb remains unchecked. The length of the CDR3 is 16 residues. This chain's CDR3 is CASSPRGAATNEKLFF.

This CDR3 reads CASSSFLAGETQYF. The rearrangement joins TRBV7-8 to TRBJ2-5. The CDR3 is 14 residues long. The V gene's germline CDR1 is SGHVS and CDR2 FQNEAQ.

V is TRBV25-1 and J is TRBJ2-3; as DNA is missing, the TRBD2 call by TCRdb cannot be tested. CDR3 length equals 16 residues. Germline V gives CDR1 MGHDK, CDR2 SYGVNS. CDR3 region: CASRLAGGPEGDTQYF.

This sequence joins TRBV20-1 and TRBJ2-7; TCRdb picks TRBD1, but there is no DNA to check that call. This CDR3 is built from 12 residues. Germline V gene lookup returns CDR1 DFQATT and CDR2 SNEGSKA (reference sequence). The CDR3 loop reads CSARAGGDEQYF.

CDR3 in amino acids: CASSQQSRDREGAQHF. The J gene is TRBJ1-5, the V gene TRBV4-3; there is no DNA to check the TCRdb D call of TRBD1. The CDR3 totals 16 residues. The germline CDR1 and CDR2 sequences are LGHNA and YSLEER.

The gene calls are TRBV29-1 and TRBJ2-3; TCRdb returns TRBD2, unconfirmable since there is no DNA. In germline, CDR1 is SQVTM, CDR2 ANQGSEA. CDR3 length: 15 residues. The CDR3 reads CSAEGAGGAPDTQYF.

The genes are TRBV7-3 and TRBJ1-1. Per the germline V gene, CDR1 is SGHTA and CDR2 is FQGTGA. The CDR3 runs to 13 residues. The CDR3 protein is CASSSDGRYEAFF.

The chain's CDR3 is CASSPHGTSANYEQYF. J is TRBJ2-7 and V is TRBV7-9; TCRdb's D call, TRBD2, is unchecked because there is no DNA. Germline values: CDR1 SEHNR, CDR2 FQNEAQ (reference sequence). The CDR3 contains 16 residues.

The rearrangement links TRBV20-1 to TRBJ2-2. Germline lookup yields CDR1 DFQATT and CDR2 SNEGSKA (reference sequence). This CDR3 spans 12 amino acids. The CDR3 loop is CSARPNTGELFF.

The chain carries TRBV6-1 and TRBJ2-1; TCRdb's D call, TRBD1, is unchecked because there is no DNA. CDR3 length: 15 amino acids. CDR1 MNHNS and CDR2 SASEGT come from the germline V gene. CDR3: CASSLGQPLTNEQFF.

The rearrangement joins TRBV5-1 to TRBJ2-2. Germline CDR1 is SGHRS and CDR2 is YFSETQ. The CDR3 is 14 residues long. The CDR3 loop is CASSFTPNTGELFF.

The chain has TRBV12-3 or TRBV12-4 and TRBJ1-2; TCRdb proposes TRBD1, but this gene call is untestable without DNA. The CDR3 contains 14 residues. CDR3 in amino acids: CASSPGTGSGGYTF.

This chain connects TRBV4-1 to TRBJ1-1; no DNA is available, so the TRBD1 call from TCRdb remains unchecked. CDR3 length equals 17 residues. The V gene's germline CDR1 is MGHRA and CDR2 YSYEKL. The CDR3 protein is CASSQGGQGGLNTEAFF.

The gene calls are TRBV29-1 and TRBJ1-2. This CDR3 has 13 amino acids. Per germline, CDR1 SQVTM and CDR2 ANQGSEA. CDR3 sequence reads: CSVEDRDARGYTF.

V usage is TRBV10-1 and J usage is TRBJ2-1. Germline values: CDR1 WNHNN, CDR2 SYGVQD (reference sequence). This CDR3 contains 12 residues. Here the CDR3 reads CATSDPHGEQFF.

The chain uses TRBV12-3 or TRBV12-4 and TRBJ2-7; the D call of TRBD2 rests on TCRdb alone, since no DNA is present to check it. CDR3 size: 14 residues. The CDR3 reads CASRKTSAAHEQYF.

The chain recombines TRBV5-5 with TRBJ2-5. In germline, CDR1 is SGHKS, CDR2 YYEKEE (reference sequence). There are 13 residues in the CDR3. CDR3 protein: CASSLWHQETQYF.